This T cell receptor beta chain originates from a study of blood T cell repertoires in COVID-19. Whole-study context: The origin of the acute and convalescent COVID-19 samples was the United States, Italy and Spain. T cells, B-cell-depleted T cells, or PBMCs supplied cDNA or gDNA.

Germline CDR1 and CDR2: SGHRS and YFSETQ. This CDR3 is built from 17 residues. Trimming removed 0 bases from V and 4 bases from J, with 17 bases in between. The Seattle patients, enrolled during active infection, were followed longitudinally. Authors' processing steps: Reference gene primer amplification gave nucleated cell count estimates. Profiled with immunoSEQ multiplex PCR; TCRdb holds only in-frame clones, not every one. D and trimming come from the DNA, and the V and J calls and clone size come from that table. The profile covers under 400,000 clones, with around 90% appearing a single time and less than 3% taken by the ten largest.

V gene TRBV5-1 combines with J gene TRBJ2-1; the D gene is possibly TRBD1 (6 bases). What was sequenced was peripheral blood. This clonotype originated in a woman in her 30s with COVID-19, enrolled during active disease. CDR3 amino acids: CASSLDRTAGLYNEQFF. CDR3 sequence (DNA): TGCGCCAGCAGCTTGGATAGGACAGCCGGCTTGTACAATGAGCAGTTCTTC. Complete variable domain (other parts from reference TRBV5-1 and TRBJ2-1): KAGVTQTPRYLIKTRGQQVTLSCSPISGHRSVSWYQQTPGQGLQFLFEYFSETQRNKGNFPGRFSGRQFSNSRSEMNVSTLELGDSALYLCASSLDRTAGLYNEQFFGPGTRLTVL.